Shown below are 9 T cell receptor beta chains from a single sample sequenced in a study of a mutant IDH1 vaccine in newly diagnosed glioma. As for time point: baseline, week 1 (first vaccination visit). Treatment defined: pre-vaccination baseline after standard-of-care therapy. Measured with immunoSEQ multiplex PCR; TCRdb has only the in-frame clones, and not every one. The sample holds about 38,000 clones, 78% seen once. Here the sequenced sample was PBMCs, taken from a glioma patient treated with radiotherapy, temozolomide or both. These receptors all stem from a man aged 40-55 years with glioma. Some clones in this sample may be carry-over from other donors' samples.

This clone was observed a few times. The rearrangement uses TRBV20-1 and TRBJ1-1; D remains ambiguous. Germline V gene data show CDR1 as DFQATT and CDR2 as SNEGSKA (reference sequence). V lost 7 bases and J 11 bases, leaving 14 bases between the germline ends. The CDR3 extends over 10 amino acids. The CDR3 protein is CSVEIGQAFF. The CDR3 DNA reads TGCAGTGTTGAGATTGGGCAGGCTTTCTTT.

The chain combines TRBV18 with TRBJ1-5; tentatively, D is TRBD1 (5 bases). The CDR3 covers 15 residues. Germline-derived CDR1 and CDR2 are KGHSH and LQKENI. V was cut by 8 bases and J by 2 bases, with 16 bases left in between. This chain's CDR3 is CASTFDLGGNQPQHF. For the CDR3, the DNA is TGTGCCAGCACCTTCGACCTAGGGGGCAATCAGCCCCAGCATTTT.

CDR3 region: CSANRGGADTEAFF. CDR3 nucleotides: TGCAGCGCCAACCGGGGGGGGGCGGACACTGAAGCTTTCTTT. The V gene is TRBV29-1, the J gene TRBJ1-1; perhaps TRBD1 as D (6 bases). The V gene lost 7 bases and the J gene lost 3 bases, with 18 bases spanning the gap. Germline CDR1 and CDR2: SQVTM and ANQGSEA. The CDR3 has 14 amino acids. Full variable domain (remainder filled in from reference TRBV29-1 and TRBJ1-1): SAVISQKPSRDICQRGTSLTIQCQVDSQVTMMFWYRQQPGQSLTLIATANQGSEATYESGFVIDKFPISRPNLTFSTLTVSNMSPEDSSIYLCSANRGGADTEAFFGQGTRLTVV.

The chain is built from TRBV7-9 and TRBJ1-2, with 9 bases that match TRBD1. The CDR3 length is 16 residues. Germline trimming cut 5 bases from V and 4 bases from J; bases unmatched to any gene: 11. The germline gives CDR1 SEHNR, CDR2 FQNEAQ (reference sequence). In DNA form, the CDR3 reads TGTGCCAGCAGCCTAAAACGACAGGGGGAGACCTATGGCTACACCTTC. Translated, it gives CASSLKRQGETYGYTF. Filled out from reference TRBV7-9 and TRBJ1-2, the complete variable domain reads DTGVSQNPRHKITKRGQNVTFRCDPISEHNRLYWYRQTLGQGPEFLTYFQNEAQLEKSRLLSDRFSAERPKGSFSTLEIQRTEQGDSAMYLCASSLKRQGETYGYTFGSGTRLTVV.

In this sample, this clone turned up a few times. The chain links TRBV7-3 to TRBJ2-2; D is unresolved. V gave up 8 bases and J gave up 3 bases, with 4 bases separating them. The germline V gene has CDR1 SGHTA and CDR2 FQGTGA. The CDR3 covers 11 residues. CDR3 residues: CASGYTGELFF. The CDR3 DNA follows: TGTGCCAGCGGGTACACCGGGGAGCTGTTTTTT.

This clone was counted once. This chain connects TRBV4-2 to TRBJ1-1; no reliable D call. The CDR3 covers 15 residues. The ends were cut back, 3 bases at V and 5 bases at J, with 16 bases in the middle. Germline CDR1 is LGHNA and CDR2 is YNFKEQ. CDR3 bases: TGTGCCAGCAGCCACCTAAAAGGAGAAGGGACTGAAGCTTTCTTT. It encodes CASSHLKGEGTEAFF.

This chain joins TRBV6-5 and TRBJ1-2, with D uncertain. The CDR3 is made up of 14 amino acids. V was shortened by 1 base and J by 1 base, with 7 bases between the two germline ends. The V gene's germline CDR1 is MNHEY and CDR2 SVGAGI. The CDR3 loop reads CASSYFGVNYGYTF. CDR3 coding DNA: TGTGCCAGCAGTTACTTCGGGGTTAACTATGGCTACACCTTC.

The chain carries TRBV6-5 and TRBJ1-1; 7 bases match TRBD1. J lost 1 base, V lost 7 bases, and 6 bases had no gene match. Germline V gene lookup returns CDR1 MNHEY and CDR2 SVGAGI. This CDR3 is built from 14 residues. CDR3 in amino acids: CASTTGTENTEAFF. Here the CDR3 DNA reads TGTGCCAGCACTACCGGGACAGAGAACACTGAAGCTTTCTTT.

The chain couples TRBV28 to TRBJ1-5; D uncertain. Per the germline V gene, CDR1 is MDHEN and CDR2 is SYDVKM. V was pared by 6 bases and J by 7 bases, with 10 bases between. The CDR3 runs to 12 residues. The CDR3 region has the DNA TGTGCCAGCAGCCTTACCCCCCAGCCCCAGCATTTT. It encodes CASSLTPQPQHF.